Sequencing of this T cell receptor (beta chain) was carried out in a study of vaccination and CD4 T cells after COVID-19 (dated by TCRdb to the early 2020s). The study in broad terms: The convalescent cohort included six males and four females, with two Hispanic individuals, seven Caucasians, two Asians and one multiracial person. Overlapping spike peptide pools from SARS-CoV-2 and from the common cold coronaviruses HCoV-NL63, HCoV-OC43 and HCoV-229E were used as culture stimuli. The spike-specific CD4+ TCR repertoire was compared before and after mRNA vaccination in approximately 9 COVID-19 convalescent patients and a handful of infection-naive healthy vaccine recipients. Post-vaccine blood samples were taken a median of about 72 days after the second vaccine dose, with a range of roughly 13 to 250 days. Control cultures received a CEFX viral epitope pool as the positive control, an HIV-1 Nef peptide pool as the negative control, or no peptide. Participants got two doses of the Pfizer-BioNTech BNT162b2 vaccine (n=8) or two doses of the Moderna mRNA-1273 vaccine (n=2). At the TCR clonotype level, an earlier paper using these donors assessed memory CD4+ T cell crossreactivity between SARS-CoV-2 and common cold coronavirus spike proteins. Post-COVID blood samples were collected from convalescent patients a median of approximately 93 days after diagnosis, with a range of roughly 30 to 161 days.

For this clonotype: Its antigen has not been determined. No base-level quality is on record; no much larger clone is a single base apart.

Beyond this particular receptor, the publication reports: In convalescent patients, a median roughly 86% of post-vaccine SARS-CoV-2-reactive clones were detected only after vaccination, suggesting vaccine-specific priming. Only a relatively small number of convalescent patients were included in the study, and early timepoints following natural infection were not analyzed. Of the vaccine-specific clones in convalescent patients, 304 of 307, or nearly all, reacted only to SARS-CoV-2 spike and did not cross-react with common cold coronaviruses. An increase in the median number of SARS-CoV-2-reactive clonotypes from 20 to 25 after infection to a few dozen after vaccination was observed, but the change was not found to be significant.

The cysteine opens and the phenylalanine closes a CDR3 of 16 amino acids. CDR3 DNA only is kept here, 48 bases in frame from base 1. Cut back by 4 bases and 8 bases, the V and J ends lie 25 bases apart. The germline V gene gives CDR1 as SGHDT and CDR2 as YYEEEE. The sample's treatment or condition, from its label and the paper: roughly 10-day PBMC culture with coronavirus spike peptide pools or control peptides (ViraFEST assay). CD4+ T cells from unexposed donors were collected before the COVID-19 pandemic (2011-2018). The ViraFEST assay, used in the study, expanded antigen-specific T cells with peptide pools and then identified the expanded clonotypes through TCR sequencing. Each well held 1.5 million to 2.5 million PBMCs cultured with about 9.8 ug/ml peptide pools in IMDM containing 5% human AB serum and roughly 10 IU/ml IL-2. On days 3 and 7, half of the culture medium was replaced with fresh IL-2-containing medium. After approximately 11 days of culture, CD4+ T cells were isolated by negative selection with the EasySep CD4+ T cell isolation kit. As far as cell numbers permitted, CD4+ T cells from unexposed donors were tested for reactivity against SARS-CoV-2 S and N as well as four spike pools from common cold coronaviruses. Ficoll-Paque Plus gradient centrifugation was used to isolate PBMCs from whole blood, and the isolated PBMCs were then either used fresh or cryopreserved at -140C. In general, triplicate wells were set up for every culture condition. The leukapheresis product used for the unexposed donors was purchased from a commercial source.

The library was prepared using PCR. DNA from cultured CD4+ T cells underwent TCR sequencing with the Oncomine TCR Beta short-read assay at the Johns Hopkins FTIC core. The QIAamp micro DNA kit was used to extract genomic DNA from the cultured CD4+ T cells. Oncomine TCR Beta libraries made from cultured CD4+ T cells were pooled using unique dual indexes and sequenced on an Illumina iSeq 100. Per the original workflow: Non-productive sequences were removed, and CDR3s not starting with C, not ending with F or W, or shorter than 7 amino acids were discarded. Antigen-specific clonotypes were identified with the MANAFEST web application by comparing peptide-stimulated wells with reference and other culture wells. For a clone to be called positive, the clone needed an FDR below 0.05, an odds ratio above 5, and a productive frequency above 0.1% in at least two of three replicate wells. Clonotypes that were significantly expanded in both SARS-CoV-2 spike wells and at least one common cold coronavirus spike condition were defined as cross-reactive. Using R version 3.6.1, CDR3 homology was evaluated through Levenshtein distances (stringdist) along with unrooted phylogenetic trees (ape). TCRdb reworked the public reads: Q25 trimming with fastp, MiXCR clone assembly, productive beta chains retained. Each record represents a unique CDR3 protein, reported with the most common genes and DNA among its rows. TCRdb's processing, not the authors' own work, is the source of the V and J calls. Counted in this sample were roughly 7,700 distinct CDR3 sequences; approximately 60% of them appeared once. The ten top clones hold about 12% of the sample.

Rearrangement joined TRBV5-6 to TRBJ2-7, with a tentative D call of TRBD1 or TRBD2, each matching 6 bases. The sample was CD4+ T cells from blood, cultured in vitro. The source is a human donor in good health. The CDR3 region reads CASSRDIRTSGAQQYF. The DNA sequence follows: TGTGCCAGCAGCCGCGATATCAGGACCTCGGGGGCGCAGCAGTACTTC.